This entry lists 23 T cell receptor beta chains sequenced from one sample in a study of CD8 T cell repertoires and HIV-1 epitope variants. Their antigen targets remain unknown. Sequencing was performed with immunoSEQ multiplex PCR; in TCRdb, only in-frame clones are kept and a portion is missing. The sample carries about 5,000 clones, about two thirds recorded once. Sequenced input: cultured CD8+ T cells derived from PBMCs. Source of these receptors: a male donor with HIV.

J is TRBJ1-2 and V is TRBV11-1; maybe TRBD1 (5 bases). Looked up from germline, CDR1 is SGHAT and CDR2 is FQDESV (reference sequence). The CDR3 contains 14 residues. The V end lost 5 bases, the J end lost 3 bases, and 13 bases lay between the germline ends. CDR3 sequence: CASSPGTSDYGYTF. The CDR3 DNA sequence: TGTGCCAGCAGCCCTGGGACTTCTGACTATGGCTACACCTTC.

The chain combines TRBV28 with TRBJ2-1; a possible D gene is TRBD2 (6 bases). Deletions cut 6 bases from V and 7 bases from J, with 19 bases between. The CDR3 covers 15 residues. Germline V lookup: CDR1 MDHEN, CDR2 SYDVKM. The CDR3: CASSPRPGLLNEQFF. CDR3 DNA: TGTGCCAGCAGCCCCCGACCGGGACTTTTAAATGAGCAGTTCTTC.

The V gene is TRBV9, the J gene TRBJ2-7; 8 nucleotides align to TRBD2. The germline CDR1 and CDR2 sequences are SGDLS and YYNGEE. J was trimmed by 1 base and V by 0 bases; bases with no gene match: 6. The CDR3 runs to 16 residues. The CDR3: CASSVGLARYSYEQYF. The CDR3 DNA reads as TGTGCCAGCAGCGTAGGACTAGCGAGGTATTCCTACGAGCAGTACTTC.

This clone was seen a few times. The chain recombines TRBV5-1 with TRBJ2-6; TRBD1 agrees at 8 bases. Trimming at V came to 0 bases and at J to 2 bases, leaving 4 bases not matched to a gene. CDR1 SGHRS and CDR2 YFSETQ come from the germline V gene. The CDR3 runs to 17 residues. CDR3 coding DNA: TGCGCCAGCAGCTTGGCCAGGGGGCGGACTGGGGCCAACGTCCTGACTTTC. Its translation is CASSLARGRTGANVLTF.

V gene TRBV11-2 combines with J gene TRBJ1-2; 7 positions agree with TRBD1. Germline V gene data show CDR1 as SGHAT and CDR2 as FQNNGV. Trimming removed 4 bases from V and 2 bases from J; junction bases left unmatched: 7. This CDR3 comprises 15 residues. CDR3 nucleotides: TGTGCCAGCAGCTCCTTCAGGGGGGGGAACTATGGCTACACCTTC. As protein: CASSSFRGGNYGYTF. The whole variable domain, remainder taken from reference TRBV11-2 and TRBJ1-2, is EAGVAQSPRYKIIEKRQSVAFWCNPISGHATLYWYQQILGQGPKLLIQFQNNGVVDDSQLPKDRFSAERLKGVDSTLKIQPAKLEDSAVYLCASSSFRGGNYGYTFGSGTRLTVV.

The chain recombines TRBV30 with TRBJ1-4, with D possibly matching TRBD1 (5 bases). In germline, CDR1 is GTSNPN, CDR2 SVGIG (reference sequence). This CDR3 has 16 residues. The ends were cut back, 5 bases at V and 5 bases at J, with 21 bases in the middle. The chain's CDR3 is CAWGGESRTSNEKLFF. CDR3 coding DNA: TGTGCCTGGGGGGGGGAATCGAGAACCTCGAATGAAAAACTGTTTTTT.

There are a few counts of this clone. This chain connects TRBV7-2 to TRBJ2-3; 12 nucleotides match TRBD2. Germline CDR1 SGHTA, CDR2 FQGNSA. This CDR3 comprises 18 residues. With V trimmed by 5 bases and J by 4 bases, 13 bases remained unmatched. CDR3: CASSPDPGLAGPADTQYF. The CDR3 region has the DNA TGTGCCAGCAGCCCCGATCCGGGACTAGCGGGCCCGGCAGATACGCAGTATTTT.

The chain joins TRBV15 to TRBJ1-1, with D uncertain. Between the trimmed V and J ends, which lost 0 bases and 2 bases, there was a span of 10 bases. From germline, CDR1 is LNHNV and CDR2 YYDKDF (reference sequence). The CDR3 has 15 amino acids. CDR3 sequence reads: CATSRDRGLNTEAFF. CDR3 sequence (DNA): TGTGCCACCAGCAGAGACCGGGGTTTAAACACTGAAGCTTTCTTT. Together with reference TRBV15 and TRBJ1-1, the CDR3 gives the full variable domain: DAMVIQNPRYQVTQFGKPVTLSCSQTLNHNVMYWYQQKSSQAPKLLFHYYDKDFNNEADTPDNFQSRRPNTSFCFLDIRSPGLGDTAMYLCATSRDRGLNTEAFFGQGTRLTVV.

This chain joins TRBV6-4 and TRBJ2-3; 13 bases fit TRBD2. Germline V gives CDR1 MRHNA, CDR2 SNTAGT. V was clipped by 2 bases and J by 4 bases; unmatched bases: 3. The CDR3 is made up of 16 amino acids. The CDR3 region has the DNA TGTGCCAGCAGTGACGCGACTAGCGGGGGGTCAGATACGCAGTATTTT. Encoded protein: CASSDATSGGSDTQYF.

The chain couples TRBV7-9 to TRBJ2-6; 8 bases are a match to TRBD2. V was pared by 5 bases and J by 2 bases, with 2 bases of the junction left unmatched. Germline V gene data show CDR1 as SEHNR and CDR2 as FQNEAQ (reference sequence). The CDR3 is 15 amino acids. The CDR3 coding sequence is TGTGCCAGCAGCCGGGGACTAGCTGGGGCCAACGTCCTGACTTTC. Its protein is CASSRGLAGANVLTF. Full variable domain (rest looked up from reference TRBV7-9 and TRBJ2-6): DTGVSQNPRHKITKRGQNVTFRCDPISEHNRLYWYRQTLGQGPEFLTYFQNEAQLEKSRLLSDRFSAERPKGSFSTLEIQRTEQGDSAMYLCASSRGLAGANVLTFGAGSRLTVL.

This chain connects TRBV19 to TRBJ1-1, with D possibly TRBD1 on 5 matching bases. V was trimmed by 4 bases and J by 0 bases, leaving 15 bases between them. Germline V gene sequence: CDR1 LNHDA, CDR2 SQIVND (reference sequence). This CDR3 contains 16 residues. CDR3: CASSTLPGRLNTEAFF. The CDR3 DNA reads TGTGCCAGTAGTACACTACCGGGGCGGTTGAACACTGAAGCTTTCTTT.

This clone was observed a single time. This chain uses TRBV5-6 with TRBJ2-7; 7 bases line up with TRBD2. Trimming removed 0 bases from V and 5 bases from J; junction bases left unmatched: 2. CDR1 SGHDT and CDR2 YYEEEE come from the germline V gene. This CDR3 is built from 13 residues. DNA of the CDR3: TGTGCCAGCAGCTTGGTTGCGGGGGACGAGCAGTACTTC. This codes for CASSLVAGDEQYF.

The J gene is TRBJ2-3, the V gene TRBV18, with D tentatively TRBD2 (6 bases). V shed 3 bases and J shed 1 base, with 11 bases lying between them. The CDR3 is made up of 15 amino acids. CDR1 KGHSH and CDR2 LQKENI come from the germline V gene. CDR3 coding DNA: TGTGCCAGCTCACCCCGGGACTCGGGCACAGATACGCAGTATTTT. This translates into CASSPRDSGTDTQYF. Complete variable domain (other parts from reference TRBV18 and TRBJ2-3): NAGVMQNPRHLVRRRGQEARLRCSPMKGHSHVYWYRQLPEEGLKFMVYLQKENIIDESGMPKERFSAEFPKEGPSILRIQQVVRGDSAAYFCASSPRDSGTDTQYFGPGTRLTVL.

This chain uses TRBV28 with TRBJ1-1; maybe TRBD1 (5 bases). CDR3 length: 13 residues. Looked up from germline, CDR1 is MDHEN and CDR2 is SYDVKM. Trimming removed 3 bases from V and 3 bases from J, with 8 bases in between. The chain's CDR3 is CASSFWGDTEAFF. In DNA, the CDR3 is TGTGCCAGCAGTTTTTGGGGGGACACTGAAGCTTTCTTT.

The chain links TRBV9 to TRBJ2-3, with no clear D. The germline V gene has CDR1 SGDLS and CDR2 YYNGEE. Trimming took off 2 bases at V and 5 bases at J, with 9 bases between the two ends. CDR3 size: 13 residues. This CDR3 is CASSVPPRDTQYF. In DNA, the CDR3 is TGTGCCAGCAGCGTCCCCCCCCGAGATACGCAGTATTTT.

The chain uses TRBV10-3 and TRBJ1-5; tentatively, D is TRBD1 (6 bases). Germline-derived CDR1 and CDR2 are ENHRY and SYGVKD. This CDR3 spans 14 amino acids. V was trimmed by 4 bases and J by 4 bases, leaving 11 bases between them. CDR3 in amino acids: CAISAGERNQPQHF. The CDR3 DNA reads as TGTGCCATCAGTGCAGGGGAGAGGAATCAGCCCCAGCATTTT.

The V call is TRBV5-6, the J call TRBJ1-3; no clear D. Germline CDR1 and CDR2: SGHDT and YYEEEE. The CDR3 totals 14 residues. Trimming took 4 bases from V and 1 from J, leaving 9 bases between them. CDR3 nucleotides: TGTGCCAGCAGCGAGACCCCGTCTGGAAACACCATATATTTT. Amino acid sequence: CASSETPSGNTIYF.

The chain couples TRBV15 to TRBJ2-5; 12 nucleotides align to TRBD2. This CDR3 spans 15 amino acids. V lost 7 bases and J lost 4; bases outside the gene matches: 7. Germline CDR1 reads LNHNV; CDR2 reads YYDKDF (reference sequence). The CDR3 sequence is CATMKTSGSLETQYF. Written as DNA, the CDR3 is TGTGCCACCATGAAGACTAGCGGGAGCTTAGAGACCCAGTACTTC.

The chain is built from TRBV7-9 and TRBJ1-1; D is possibly TRBD1 (5 bases). CDR1 and CDR2 (germline): SEHNR, FQNEAQ (reference sequence). This CDR3 comprises 13 residues. V was pared by 5 bases and J by 5 bases, with 12 bases between. DNA for the CDR3: TGTGCCAGCAGCGGACGGGGGGGAACTGAAGCTTTCTTT. This gives the protein CASSGRGGTEAFF.

This clone was detected only once. The gene calls are TRBV5-1 and TRBJ2-7, with a tentative D call TRBD1 (6 bases). The CDR3 contains 17 residues. Germline V lookup: CDR1 SGHRS, CDR2 YFSETQ. Trimming removed 4 bases at V and 0 bases at J, with 20 bases between. The CDR3 sequence: CASSLLPLQGSSYEQYF. In DNA form, the CDR3 reads TGCGCCAGCAGCCTCCTCCCCCTACAGGGAAGCTCCTACGAGCAGTACTTC.

In the case of this clone: At one end the junction does not follow the germline gene, possibly because of a read error. The CDR3 region is CASSQGPEQYF. DNA of the CDR3: TGCGCCAGCAGCCAAGGGCCAGAGCAGTACTTC. The rearrangement links TRBV7-9 to TRBJ2-7, with no clear D. CDR1 is SEHNR, CDR2 FQNEAQ, per germline (reference sequence). The CDR3 runs 11 residues.

The CDR3 DNA reads as TGTGCCAGCCCTACACGTAACTATGGCTACACCTTC. Protein product: CASPTRNYGYTF. The V and J genes are TRBV2 and TRBJ1-2; no reliable D call. CDR1 is SNHLY and CDR2 is FYNNEI in the germline V gene. Trimming took 8 bases from V and 1 from J, leaving 8 bases between them. This CDR3 contains 12 residues.

V gene TRBV5-3 combines with J gene TRBJ1-2; possible D gene TRBD1, 5 bases. TRBV5-3 has ORF status, its function being uncertain. The CDR3 is 13 residues long. Deletions cut 0 bases from V and 3 bases from J, with 6 bases between. CDR3 loop: CARSLVGDYGYTF. In nucleotides, the CDR3 is TGTGCCAGAAGCTTGGTGGGGGACTATGGCTACACCTTC.